This T cell receptor beta chain emerged from a study of radiation and T cells in renal cell carcinoma. At the level of the study: Nephrectomy followed 15 Gy stereotactic body radiation by 4 weeks.

Time point specified: baseline pretreatment blood. Treatment defined: 15 Gy SBRT to primary tumor, nephrectomy 4 weeks later. Blood was sampled at baseline, 2 weeks and 4 weeks after SBRT. This renal cell carcinoma was of the clear cell type. The repertoire was sequenced with immunoSEQ multiplex PCR; TCRdb's copy has only in-frame clones and lacks some. The data show 50,000 to 75,000 clones, around 72% seen once. The CDR3 length is 14 residues. V lost 0 bases to trimming and J lost 7 bases, with 7 bases between them. CDR1 SGHVS and CDR2 FQNEAQ come from the germline V gene. The specimen comprised blood, sampled from a patient whose treatment included radiotherapy and nephrectomy. The sequence came from a man aged 55 to 70 with renal cell carcinoma. This chain joins TRBV7-8 and TRBJ1-6; D ambiguous. CDR3 nucleotides: TGTGCCAGCAGCTTAGCCGGAAACAATTCACCCCTCCACTTT. Its protein is CASSLAGNNSPLHF.